The rows below give T cell receptor beta chains drawn from one sample of a study of T cell clusters in autoimmune cytopenias. TCRdb reworked the multiplex PCR reads into one entry per CDR3 protein, no DNA. The listing records around 2,200 distinct CDR3 sequences. This same sample was also part of a study on T cell repertoires in aging, cancer and after chemotherapy.

What was sequenced was peripheral blood. These receptors came from a human donor with an autoimmune cytopenia or autoimmune hepatitis (not recorded which). Both conserved end residues are part of each CDR3. The order of the fields is V gene, J gene, clone size, CDR3 length, CDR3 protein. Size values are once, few and many counts, or a class for expanded clones, and some rows have none.

TRBV5-4,TRBJ2-5,medium-sized,13,CASSLEAQETQYF
TRBV5-5,TRBJ2-3,medium-sized,11,CASSRVNTQYF
TRBV11-3,TRBJ2-1,medium-sized,19,CASSFPGQSETRSYNEQFF
TRBV5-6,TRBJ2-7,medium-sized,15,CASSFLTGGAYEQYF
TRBV27,TRBJ2-7,medium-sized,15,CASSDSGTSGSEQYF
TRBV6-1,TRBJ1-3,-,12,CASSERGHTIYF
TRBV14,TRBJ2-7,medium-sized,16,CASSPLAGAGFYEQYF
TRBV15,TRBJ2-7,-,13,CATAGGRGYEQYF
TRBV20-1,TRBJ2-1,-,13,CSGERGGQNEQFF
TRBV29-1,TRBJ1-2,medium-sized,11,CSVDKGNGYTF
TRBV5-1,TRBJ2-1,-,17,CASSLGTSGRAYNEQFF
TRBV19,TRBJ2-7,medium-sized,13,CASSIRHAYEQYF
TRBV29-1,TRBJ1-5,-,15,CSVGGTGDRDQPQHF